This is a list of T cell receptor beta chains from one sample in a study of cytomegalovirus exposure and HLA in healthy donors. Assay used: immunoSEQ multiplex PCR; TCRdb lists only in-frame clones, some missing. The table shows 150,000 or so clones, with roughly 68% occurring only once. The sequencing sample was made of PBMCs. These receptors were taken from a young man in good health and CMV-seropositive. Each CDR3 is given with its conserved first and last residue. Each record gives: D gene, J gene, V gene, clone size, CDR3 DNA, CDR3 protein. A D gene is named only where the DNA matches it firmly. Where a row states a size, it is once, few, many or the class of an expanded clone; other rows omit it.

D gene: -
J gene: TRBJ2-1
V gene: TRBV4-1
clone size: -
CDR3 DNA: TGCGCCAGCAGCCAAACTACCAACTCCTACAATGAGCAGTTCTTC
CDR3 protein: CASSQTTNSYNEQFF

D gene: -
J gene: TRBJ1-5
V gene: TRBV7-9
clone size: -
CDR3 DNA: TGTGCCAGCAGCTTAGACAGATTGCGGCCCCAGCATTTT
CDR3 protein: CASSLDRLRPQHF

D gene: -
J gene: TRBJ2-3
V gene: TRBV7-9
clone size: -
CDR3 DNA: TGTGCCAGCAGCTCACCGAAGGAGGGGATAAACACAGATACGCAGTATTTT
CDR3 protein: CASSSPKEGINTDTQYF

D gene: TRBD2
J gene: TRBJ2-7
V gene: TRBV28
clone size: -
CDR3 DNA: TGTGCCAGCAGTTCGGCTAGCGGGGCCTACGAGCAGTACTTC
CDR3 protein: CASSSASGAYEQYF

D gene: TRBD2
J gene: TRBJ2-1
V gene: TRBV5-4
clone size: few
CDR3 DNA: TGTGCCAGCAGCTTTTCCGGCGGGAGCAATGAGCAGTTCTTC
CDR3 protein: CASSFSGGSNEQFF

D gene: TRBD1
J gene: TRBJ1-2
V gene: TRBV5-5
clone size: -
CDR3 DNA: TGTGCCAGCTACCGGACAGGAAAGCACTATGGCTACACCTTC
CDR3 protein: CASYRTGKHYGYTF

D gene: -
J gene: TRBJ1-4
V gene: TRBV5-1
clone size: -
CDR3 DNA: TGCGCCAGCAGCTTGTTGGGGCTTTCTAATGAAAAACTGTTTTTT
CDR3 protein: CASSLLGLSNEKLFF

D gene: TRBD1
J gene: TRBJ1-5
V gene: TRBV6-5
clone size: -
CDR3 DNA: TGTGCCAGCAGGGCAGGGGGCGCTCAGCCCCAGCATTTT
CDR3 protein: CASRAGGAQPQHF

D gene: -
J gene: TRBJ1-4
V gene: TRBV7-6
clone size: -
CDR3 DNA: TGTGCCAGCAGCTTAGACCCCGGCGGTAGTGAAAAACTGTTTTTT
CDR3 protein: CASSLDPGGSEKLFF

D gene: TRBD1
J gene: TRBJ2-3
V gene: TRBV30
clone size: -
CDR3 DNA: TGTGCCTGGAGTCTAAGGGACAGGGATACGCAGTATTTT
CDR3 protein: CAWSLRDRDTQYF

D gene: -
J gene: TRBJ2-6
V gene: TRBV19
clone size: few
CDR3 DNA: TGTGCCAGTAGTAAGGAGCGGGCCAACGTCCTGACTTTC
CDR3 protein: CASSKERANVLTF

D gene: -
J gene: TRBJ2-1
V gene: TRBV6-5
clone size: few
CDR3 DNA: TGTGCCAGCAGGCAGGAGCGGAATGAGCAGTTCTTC
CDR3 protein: CASRQERNEQFF

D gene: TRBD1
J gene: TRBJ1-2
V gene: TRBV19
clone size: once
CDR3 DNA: TGTGCCAGTGTAAGGGACAGTGTTAACTATGGCTACACCTTC
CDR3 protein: CASVRDSVNYGYTF

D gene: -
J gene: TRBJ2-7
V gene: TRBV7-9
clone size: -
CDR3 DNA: TGTGCCAGCAGCTTAGGTAGCTACGAGCAGTACTTC
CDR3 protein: CASSLGSYEQYF

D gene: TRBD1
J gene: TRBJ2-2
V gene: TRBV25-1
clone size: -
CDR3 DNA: TGTGCCAGCCAAGTACAGGGGAGCACCGGGGAGCTGTTTTTT
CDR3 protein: CASQVQGSTGELFF

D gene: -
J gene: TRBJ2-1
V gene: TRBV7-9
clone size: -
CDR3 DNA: TGTGCCAGCAGCTTAGCGTTTCAAGGCGCGGGTGAGCAGTTCTTC
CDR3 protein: CASSLAFQGAGEQFF

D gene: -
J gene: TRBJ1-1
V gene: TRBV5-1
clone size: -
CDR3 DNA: TGCGCCAGCAGCCGATCTGGGGGCTTGGATTCTGAAGCTTTCTTT
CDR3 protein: CASSRSGGLDSEAFF

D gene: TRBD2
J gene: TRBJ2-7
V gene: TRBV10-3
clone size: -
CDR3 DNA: TGTGCCATCCTGCGGGGGTCCTACGAGCAGTACTTC
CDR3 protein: CAILRGSYEQYF

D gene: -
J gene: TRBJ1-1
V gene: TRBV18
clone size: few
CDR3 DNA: TGTGCCAGCTCACCGCAGGGTAAAGCTTTCTTT
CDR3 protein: CASSPQGKAFF

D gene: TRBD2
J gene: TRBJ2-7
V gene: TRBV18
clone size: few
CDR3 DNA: TGTGCCAGCTCACCATCTAGCGGGAGAGCGCGGCAGTACTTC
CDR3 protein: CASSPSSGRARQYF

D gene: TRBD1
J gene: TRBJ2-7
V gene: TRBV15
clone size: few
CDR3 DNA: TGTGCCACCAGCAGGCTCTCGACAGGGCCCCTCTACGAGCAGTACTTC
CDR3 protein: CATSRLSTGPLYEQYF

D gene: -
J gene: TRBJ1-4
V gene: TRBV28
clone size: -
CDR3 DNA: TGTGCCAGCAGTTTAATACAGGGCGGTGAAAAACTGTTTTTT
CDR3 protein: CASSLIQGGEKLFF

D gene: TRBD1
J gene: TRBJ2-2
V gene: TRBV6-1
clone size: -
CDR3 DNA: TGTGCCAGCAGTAAAGGGGGACAGGGGGCACGTATCGGGGAGCTGTTTTTT
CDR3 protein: CASSKGGQGARIGELFF

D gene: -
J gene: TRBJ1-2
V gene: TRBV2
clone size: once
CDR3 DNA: TGTGCCAGCAGTGTTGCAGGGAATGGCTACACCTTC
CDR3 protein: CASSVAGNGYTF

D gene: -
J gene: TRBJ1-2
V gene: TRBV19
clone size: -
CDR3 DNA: TGTGCCAGTAGTTTGGGGGGGAGTGGCTACACCTTC
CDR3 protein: CASSLGGSGYTF

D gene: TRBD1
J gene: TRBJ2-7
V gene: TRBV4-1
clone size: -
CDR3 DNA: TGCGCCAGCAGCCAGAATACGGGACAGGTAATCTACGAGCAGTACTTC
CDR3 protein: CASSQNTGQVIYEQYF

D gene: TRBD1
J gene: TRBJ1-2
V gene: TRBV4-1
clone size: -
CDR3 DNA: TGCGCCAGCAGCCAAGATTGGACAGGGGGCTATGGCTACACCTTC
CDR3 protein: CASSQDWTGGYGYTF

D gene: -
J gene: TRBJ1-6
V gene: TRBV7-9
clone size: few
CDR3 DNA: TGTGCCAGCAGCTTCCCTGGGGGCGCAGGATCACCCCTCCACTTT
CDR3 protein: CASSFPGGAGSPLHF

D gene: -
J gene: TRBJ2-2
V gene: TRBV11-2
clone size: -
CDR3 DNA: TGTGCCAGCAGCGCCGGAGGACCCACCGGGGAGCTGTTTTTT
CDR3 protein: CASSAGGPTGELFF

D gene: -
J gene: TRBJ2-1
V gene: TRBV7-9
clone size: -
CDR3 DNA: TGTGCCAGCAGCTTAGTGACTGAGTTCGGTGGCGCCTACAATGAGCAGTTCTTC
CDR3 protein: CASSLVTEFGGAYNEQFF

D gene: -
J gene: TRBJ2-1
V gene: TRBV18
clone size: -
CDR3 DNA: TGTGCCAGCTCACCAGCGGGTTCCTACAATGAGCAGTTCTTC
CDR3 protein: CASSPAGSYNEQFF

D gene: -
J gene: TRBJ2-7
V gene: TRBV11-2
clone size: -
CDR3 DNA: TGTGCCAGCATCAGCGAGCATAACCTCTACGAGCAGTACTTC
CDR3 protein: CASISEHNLYEQYF

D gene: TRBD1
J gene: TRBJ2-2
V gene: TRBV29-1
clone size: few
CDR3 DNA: TGCAGCGTTGTTGGGACAGCGACGGCCGGGGAGCTGTTTTTT
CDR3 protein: CSVVGTATAGELFF

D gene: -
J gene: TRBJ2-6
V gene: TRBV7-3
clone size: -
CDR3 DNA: TGTGCCAGCAGCTTAACATACAGGGACGCTGGGGCCGACGTCCTGACTTTC
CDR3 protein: CASSLTYRDAGADVLTF

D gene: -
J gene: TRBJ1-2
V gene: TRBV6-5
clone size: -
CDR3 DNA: TGTGCCAGCAGCAGACGGGGTTCTGGCTATGGCTACACCTTC
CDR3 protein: CASSRRGSGYGYTF

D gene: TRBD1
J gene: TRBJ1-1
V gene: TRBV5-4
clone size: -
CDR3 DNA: TGTGCCAGCAGCCAGACCACAGGGGTGACTGAAGCTTTCTTT
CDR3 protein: CASSQTTGVTEAFF

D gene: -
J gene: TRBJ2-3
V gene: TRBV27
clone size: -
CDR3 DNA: TGTGCCAGCTGGACATTCGTTTCTCGTACGCAGTATTTT
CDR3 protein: CASWTFVSRTQYF